Listed here are 22 T cell receptor beta chains from one sample, sequenced in a study of blood T cell repertoires in COVID-19. Only in-frame clones appear in the TCRdb table, and some are missing; sequencing was by immunoSEQ multiplex PCR. The data show roughly 260,000 clones, with more than 70% seen just once and approximately 2% held by the top ten. The specimen was peripheral blood. The receptors originated from a woman aged 40 to 50 who had recovered from COVID-19.

The V call is TRBV14, the J call TRBJ2-2; 7 bases line up with TRBD1. Germline-derived CDR1 and CDR2 are SGHDN and FVKESK. The CDR3 covers 16 residues. With 2 bases clipped from V and 2 bases from J, the junction kept 5 bases outside the gene matches. For the CDR3, the DNA is TGTGCCAGCAGCCAATTACAGGGGCGAAACACCGGGGAGCTGTTTTTT. Its translation is CASSQLQGRNTGELFF.

The rearrangement uses TRBV19 and TRBJ2-2; a weak D match, TRBD1 (6 bases). This CDR3 is built from 14 residues. V lost 5 bases and J 1 base, leaving 8 bases between the germline ends. CDR1 and CDR2 from the germline V gene are LNHDA and SQIVND (reference sequence). In DNA form, the CDR3 reads TGTGCCAGTAGTGGGACACTGAACACCGGGGAGCTGTTTTTT. This gives the protein CASSGTLNTGELFF.

The chain uses TRBV28 and TRBJ2-3; D is perhaps TRBD1 (6 bases). With 6 bases removed from V and 4 bases from J, the gap between germline ends came to 11 bases. The CDR3 is made up of 13 amino acids. Germline values: CDR1 MDHEN, CDR2 SYDVKM. The CDR3 DNA reads as TGTGCCAGCAGGGGGGCCGGGCCAGATACGCAGTATTTT. Translating gives CASRGAGPDTQYF. Using reference TRBV28 and TRBJ2-3 for the parts outside the CDR3, the full variable domain is DVKVTQSSRYLVKRTGEKVFLECVQDMDHENMFWYRQDPGLGLRLIYFSYDVKMKEKGDIPEGYSVSREKKERFSLILESASTNQTSMYLCASRGAGPDTQYFGPGTRLTVL.

The chain links TRBV4-3 to TRBJ1-5; 10 nucleotides match TRBD1. This CDR3 spans 17 amino acids. V was clipped by 1 base and J by 9 bases; unmatched bases: 12. Germline V lookup: CDR1 LGHNA, CDR2 YSLEER. The chain's CDR3 is CASSQGSGQGTGGPQHF. Here the CDR3 DNA reads TGCGCCAGCAGCCAAGGGTCGGGACAGGGGACCGGGGGGCCCCAGCATTTT.

The J gene is TRBJ1-3, the V gene TRBV19; D call uncertain. The germline gives CDR1 LNHDA, CDR2 SQIVND (reference sequence). Trimming stripped 4 bases from V and 1 base from J, with 5 bases between. The CDR3 length is 13 residues. This CDR3 reads CASSSRSGNTIYF. CDR3 DNA: TGTGCCAGTAGTAGCCGGTCTGGAAACACCATATATTTT.

This clone has a single count. The rearrangement uses TRBV7-2 and TRBJ2-1, with TRBD2 matching over 10 bases. V was pared by 6 bases and J by 9 bases, with 11 bases of the junction left unmatched. Germline V gene sequence: CDR1 SGHTA, CDR2 FQGNSA. The CDR3 consists of 15 residues. CDR3 in amino acids: CASRPRTSGGGEQFF. The DNA of the CDR3 is TGTGCCAGCAGACCCAGGACTAGCGGAGGGGGTGAGCAGTTCTTC.

The chain's CDR3 is CASSTTGSYTDQPQHF. The DNA of the CDR3 is TGTGCCAGTAGTACGACAGGTAGCTATACCGATCAGCCCCAGCATTTT. The chain carries TRBV19 and TRBJ1-5; TRBD1 might be the D (6 bases). This CDR3 spans 16 amino acids. Germline V gene sequence: CDR1 LNHDA, CDR2 SQIVND (reference sequence). The ends were cut back, 4 bases at V and 5 bases at J, with 18 bases in the middle.

V gene TRBV5-1 combines with J gene TRBJ2-7, with TRBD2 matching 9 bases. The CDR3 extends over 14 amino acids. Germline CDR1 is SGHRS and CDR2 is YFSETQ. V gave up 4 bases and J gave up 2 bases; unmatched junction bases: 4. The CDR3 nucleotides read TGCGCCAGCAGCGGCGGGGGGGCCCCCTACGAGCAGTACTTC. Translated, it gives CASSGGGAPYEQYF.

The gene calls are TRBV27 and TRBJ2-3, with 9 bases that match TRBD2. Germline CDR1 MNHEY, CDR2 SMNVEV (reference sequence). This CDR3 region has 15 residues. Losses at the gene ends were 7 bases for V and 7 bases for J; bases not matched to a gene: 12. DNA of the CDR3: TGTGCCAGCAAGCAGAAGGCGGGAGGGCCCAATACGCAGTATTTT. Its translation is CASKQKAGGPNTQYF.

V usage is TRBV4-1 and J usage is TRBJ1-2; no reliable D call. The CDR3 runs 16 residues. Germline V gene sequence: CDR1 MGHRA, CDR2 YSYEKL. The ends were cut back, 2 bases at V and 2 bases at J, with 15 bases in the middle. The CDR3 DNA reads as TGCGCCAGCAGCCAAAACCCTAGCACACAGAACTATGGCTACACCTTC. Translating it yields CASSQNPSTQNYGYTF.

The table lists this clone with a count of one. The V and J genes are TRBV7-2 and TRBJ2-3, with D possibly matching TRBD2 (6 bases). This CDR3 has 17 residues. Trimming removed 4 bases at V and 3 bases at J, with 20 bases between. CDR1 is SGHTA, CDR2 FQGNSA, per germline. As DNA, the CDR3 is TGTGCCAGCAGCTCTCCCCCGGGAGCGCCAAGGACAGATACGCAGTATTTT. Amino acid sequence: CASSSPPGAPRTDTQYF.

CDR3 nucleotides: TGCGCCAGCAGCCGGGGGGAACAGGGTTCGGGCGCTGAGCAGTTCTTC. Residues: CASSRGEQGSGAEQFF. V is TRBV5-1 and J is TRBJ2-1, with a possible D match to TRBD2 (7 bases). The length of the CDR3 is 16 residues. Trimming shortened V by 4 bases and J by 9 bases, and 23 bases separated the two germline ends. Germline lookup yields CDR1 SGHRS and CDR2 YFSETQ. The whole variable domain, remainder taken from reference TRBV5-1 and TRBJ2-1, is KAGVTQTPRYLIKTRGQQVTLSCSPISGHRSVSWYQQTPGQGLQFLFEYFSETQRNKGNFPGRFSGRQFSNSRSEMNVSTLELGDSALYLCASSRGEQGSGAEQFFGPGTRLTVL.

The J gene is TRBJ2-3, the V gene TRBV2; 7 bases align to TRBD2. The CDR3 totals 15 residues. After removal of 4 bases from V and 0 bases from J, the junction contained 4 bases not matched to a gene. Per germline, CDR1 SNHLY and CDR2 FYNNEI. The CDR3 loop reads CASSGSGSSTDTQYF. DNA for the CDR3: TGTGCCAGCAGTGGTAGCGGGTCTAGCACAGATACGCAGTATTTT.

This rearrangement joins TRBV5-1 to TRBJ2-5, with TRBD1 identical over 7 bases. From germline, CDR1 is SGHRS and CDR2 YFSETQ. CDR3 length: 13 residues. The junction had 5 bases not matched to a gene; V was cut back by 4 bases and J by 5 bases. The CDR3 coding sequence is TGCGCCAGCAGCCGTACAGGGGAGGAGACCCAGTACTTC. Protein product: CASSRTGEETQYF. The variable domain in full, completed from reference TRBV5-1 and TRBJ2-5, reads KAGVTQTPRYLIKTRGQQVTLSCSPISGHRSVSWYQQTPGQGLQFLFEYFSETQRNKGNFPGRFSGRQFSNSRSEMNVSTLELGDSALYLCASSRTGEETQYFGPGTRLLVL.

Only a few counts were recorded for this clone. This sequence joins TRBV6-6 and TRBJ1-5; D remains unclear. The CDR3 runs to 12 residues. In germline, CDR1 is MNHNY, CDR2 SVGAGI (reference sequence). With 2 bases removed from V and 4 bases from J, the gap between germline ends came to 3 bases. The CDR3 region has the DNA TGTGCCAGCAGTTACGAGAATCAGCCCCAGCATTTT. Its translation: CASSYENQPQHF.

The rearrangement links TRBV19 to TRBJ2-1; maybe TRBD2 (6 bases). CDR1 and CDR2 from the germline V gene are LNHDA and SQIVND (reference sequence). CDR3 size: 15 residues. Between the trimmed V and J ends, which lost 0 bases and 0 bases, there was a span of 6 bases. DNA for the CDR3: TGTGCCAGTAGTATAGACGGGGGCTCCTACAATGAGCAGTTCTTC. Translating gives CASSIDGGSYNEQFF.

This rearrangement joins TRBV5-1 to TRBJ1-3, with a weak D call TRBD1 (6 bases). This CDR3 has 14 amino acids. CDR1 and CDR2 (germline): SGHRS, YFSETQ. V was cut by 6 bases and J by 0 bases, with 10 bases left in between. The CDR3 region is CASTTGISGNTIYF. In DNA form, the CDR3 reads TGCGCCAGCACCACAGGGATCTCTGGAAACACCATATATTTT.

This sequence joins TRBV27 and TRBJ1-2, with D hard to call. Deletions cut 6 bases from V and 5 bases from J, with 13 bases between. The CDR3 length is 13 residues. The germline CDR1 and CDR2 sequences are MNHEY and SMNVEV (reference sequence). The CDR3 loop reads CASRADGEYGYTF. In DNA form, the CDR3 reads TGTGCCAGCAGAGCGGACGGAGAGTATGGCTACACCTTC.

V and J are TRBV7-3 and TRBJ2-6, with D possibly being TRBD1 (5 bases). There are 19 residues in the CDR3. The V end was cut by 2 bases, the J end by 2 bases, with 19 bases between. Germline CDR1 SGHTA, CDR2 FQGTGA. This CDR3 is CASSLRPAGLSTGANVLTF. CDR3 DNA: TGTGCCAGCAGCTTACGCCCGGCAGGGCTCTCCACTGGGGCCAACGTCCTGACTTTC.

V is TRBV28 and J is TRBJ1-6, with 8 nucleotides matching TRBD1. Germline CDR1 MDHEN, CDR2 SYDVKM. The CDR3 contains 16 residues. After removal of 5 bases from V and 10 bases from J, the junction contained 13 bases not matched to a gene. Written as DNA, the CDR3 is TGTGCCAGCAGTCTCACCGGGACAGGCGGCGGATCACCCCTCCACTTT. It translates to CASSLTGTGGGSPLHF.

This chain links TRBV7-9 with TRBJ1-5; 9 nucleotides align to TRBD1. In germline, CDR1 is SEHNR, CDR2 FQNEAQ (reference sequence). Losses at the gene ends were 5 bases for V and 6 bases for J; bases not matched to a gene: 5. The CDR3 is 14 residues long. CDR3: CASSMDRGSQPQHF. The CDR3 DNA reads TGTGCCAGCAGCATGGACAGGGGAAGTCAGCCCCAGCATTTT.

The gene calls are TRBV30 and TRBJ2-7; TRBD1 agrees at 7 bases. V shed 3 bases, J shed 12 bases, and the junction held 11 bases outside the gene matches. The CDR3 extends over 12 amino acids. Germline V CDR1 and CDR2: GTSNPN, SVGIG (reference sequence). CDR3 in DNA: TGTGCCTGGAGCTCCCGGGACAGCGATAGGTACTTC. This gives the protein CAWSSRDSDRYF.